These T cell receptor beta chains were read from a single sample in a study of T cell changes during pregnancy in multiple sclerosis. Libraries were prepared by immunoSEQ multiplex PCR; TCRdb keeps only in-frame clonotypes and omits some of them. Seen here are roughly 80,000 clones, about 92% observed once, and the top ten hold 2.6%. The sequencing used peripheral blood, collected before pregnancy. The origin of the receptors is a female donor with multiple sclerosis, enrolled in a pregnancy study. The CDR3 runs from the conserved cysteine through the conserved F or W. Each record gives: CDR3 DNA, CDR3 protein, D gene, J gene, clone size, V gene. D genes are given only for firm matches. The listing skips clone size in some rows; elsewhere it reads once, few, many or a size class.

CDR3 DNA: TGTGCCAGTAGTATAGAAGGGACTAGCGGGACCGGGGAGCTGTTTTTT
CDR3 protein: CASSIEGTSGTGELFF
D gene: TRBD2
J gene: TRBJ2-2
clone size: few
V gene: TRBV19

CDR3 DNA: TGTGCCAGCAGTTTATCGGTACAGGGCCGGGAGACCCAGTACTTC
CDR3 protein: CASSLSVQGRETQYF
D gene: NA
J gene: TRBJ2-5
clone size: NA
V gene: TRBV27

CDR3 DNA: TGTGCCAGCAGCTCACCGGGACTAGCGAGTGAGACCCAGTACTTC
CDR3 protein: CASSSPGLASETQYF
D gene: TRBD2
J gene: TRBJ2-5
clone size: NA
V gene: TRBV7-2

CDR3 DNA: TGTGCCAGCAGTCATGACAGGGGCGATGAAAAACTGTTTTTT
CDR3 protein: CASSHDRGDEKLFF
D gene: TRBD1
J gene: TRBJ1-4
clone size: few
V gene: TRBV27

CDR3 DNA: TGTGCCAGCAGTTTTCGCGGGACCGTCTCCTACGAGCAGTACTTC
CDR3 protein: CASSFRGTVSYEQYF
D gene: NA
J gene: TRBJ2-7
clone size: NA
V gene: TRBV28

CDR3 DNA: TGTGCCAGCAGCTTGACAGGGGGGAATGAGCAGTTCTTC
CDR3 protein: CASSLTGGNEQFF
D gene: TRBD1
J gene: TRBJ2-1
clone size: NA
V gene: TRBV5-6

CDR3 DNA: TGCGCCAGCAGCAACCGGGACAGGGGGCGAGAGACCCAGTACTTC
CDR3 protein: CASSNRDRGRETQYF
D gene: TRBD1
J gene: TRBJ2-5
clone size: NA
V gene: TRBV5-1

CDR3 DNA: TGTGCCAGCACCCTGGGGACACCTAATCAGCCCCAGCATTTT
CDR3 protein: CASTLGTPNQPQHF
D gene: NA
J gene: TRBJ1-5
clone size: NA
V gene: TRBV4-2

CDR3 DNA: TGTGCCAGCAGTACAGGGTCTCCTGGAAACACCATATATTTT
CDR3 protein: CASSTGSPGNTIYF
D gene: NA
J gene: TRBJ1-3
clone size: NA
V gene: TRBV28

CDR3 DNA: TGTGCCAGCAGTTCGTCACCGGGTTCTAATGAAAAACTGTTTTTT
CDR3 protein: CASSSSPGSNEKLFF
D gene: NA
J gene: TRBJ1-4
clone size: NA
V gene: TRBV28

CDR3 DNA: TGTGCCAGCACAGGGCCCTATGGCTACACCTTC
CDR3 protein: CASTGPYGYTF
D gene: NA
J gene: TRBJ1-2
clone size: NA
V gene: TRBV2

CDR3 DNA: TGTGCCAGTAGTACCCAAGGGACAGCCGGCTACGAGCAGTACTTC
CDR3 protein: CASSTQGTAGYEQYF
D gene: TRBD1
J gene: TRBJ2-7
clone size: NA
V gene: TRBV19

CDR3 DNA: TGTGCCAGCAGCTTTAAACAGGGGAACACTGAAGCTTTCTTT
CDR3 protein: CASSFKQGNTEAFF
D gene: NA
J gene: TRBJ1-1
clone size: NA
V gene: TRBV7-2

CDR3 DNA: TGTGCCAGCAGCTTGACGCTAACCTACAATGAGCAGTTCTTC
CDR3 protein: CASSLTLTYNEQFF
D gene: NA
J gene: TRBJ2-1
clone size: NA
V gene: TRBV5-6

CDR3 DNA: TGTGCCAGCTCACCACAAGGACAGGGGGCGATGAAGACCCAGTACTTC
CDR3 protein: CASSPQGQGAMKTQYF
D gene: TRBD1
J gene: TRBJ2-5
clone size: NA
V gene: TRBV18

CDR3 DNA: TGCGCCAGCAGCTTGGAGCGGCAGCCGAATGAAAAACTGTTTTTT
CDR3 protein: CASSLERQPNEKLFF
D gene: NA
J gene: TRBJ1-4
clone size: NA
V gene: TRBV5-1

CDR3 DNA: TGTGCCAGCAGCTCGGGACAGTCTATTCAGCCCCAGCATTTT
CDR3 protein: CASSSGQSIQPQHF
D gene: TRBD1
J gene: TRBJ1-5
clone size: NA
V gene: TRBV7-9

CDR3 DNA: TGTGCCAGCAGCTTGGCGACTAGTTCCTACGAGCAGTACTTC
CDR3 protein: CASSLATSSYEQYF
D gene: NA
J gene: TRBJ2-7
clone size: NA
V gene: TRBV5-4

CDR3 DNA: TGTGCCAGTACCTCGGACAGGGGTGGCTACGAGCAGTACTTC
CDR3 protein: CASTSDRGGYEQYF
D gene: TRBD1
J gene: TRBJ2-7
clone size: NA
V gene: TRBV19

CDR3 DNA: TGCGCCAGCAGCCCGCTAGCGACTGAGCAGTTCTTC
CDR3 protein: CASSPLATEQFF
D gene: NA
J gene: TRBJ2-1
clone size: NA
V gene: TRBV5-1

CDR3 DNA: TGCGCCAGCAGCCTTCCGACAGGGAACACTGAAGCTTTCTTT
CDR3 protein: CASSLPTGNTEAFF
D gene: NA
J gene: TRBJ1-1
clone size: NA
V gene: TRBV4-1

CDR3 DNA: TGTGCCAGTGATATCGGGACTAGCGGGAGGCGGAGCACAGATACGCAGTATTTT
CDR3 protein: CASDIGTSGRRSTDTQYF
D gene: TRBD2
J gene: TRBJ2-3
clone size: NA
V gene: TRBV27

CDR3 DNA: TGTGCCAGCAGCCTTCGGACAGGCCCGAGCTCCTACGAGCAGTACTTC
CDR3 protein: CASSLRTGPSSYEQYF
D gene: TRBD1
J gene: TRBJ2-7
clone size: NA
V gene: TRBV2

CDR3 DNA: TGTGCCAGCAGCGTAGGAGGTAGCGGGAGAGCTTCCCGGTACGAGCAGTACTTC
CDR3 protein: CASSVGGSGRASRYEQYF
D gene: TRBD2
J gene: TRBJ2-7
clone size: NA
V gene: TRBV9

CDR3 DNA: TGTGCCAGCAGTGTAGGCACGATAGGGGATGGCTACACCTTC
CDR3 protein: CASSVGTIGDGYTF
D gene: NA
J gene: TRBJ1-2
clone size: once
V gene: TRBV9

CDR3 DNA: TGCAGCGTGGCGGGACTAATGAACACTGAAGCTTTCTTT
CDR3 protein: CSVAGLMNTEAFF
D gene: NA
J gene: TRBJ1-1
clone size: NA
V gene: TRBV29-1

CDR3 DNA: TGCAGCGTTGAAGGGGCTAGCGGGAGCTACGAGCAGTACTTC
CDR3 protein: CSVEGASGSYEQYF
D gene: TRBD2
J gene: TRBJ2-7
clone size: NA
V gene: TRBV29-1

CDR3 DNA: TGTGCCAGCAGTTACTCGGGACACCTACAAGAGACCCAGTACTTC
CDR3 protein: CASSYSGHLQETQYF
D gene: NA
J gene: TRBJ2-5
clone size: NA
V gene: TRBV6-5

CDR3 DNA: TGTGCCAGCAGTCCCCTAGGAACGGGAGACCAAGAGACCCAGTACTTC
CDR3 protein: CASSPLGTGDQETQYF
D gene: NA
J gene: TRBJ2-5
clone size: NA
V gene: TRBV25-1

CDR3 DNA: TGTGCCAGTAGTATCCCACTAGCGGGAGTGAGGAGCACAGATACGCAGTATTTT
CDR3 protein: CASSIPLAGVRSTDTQYF
D gene: TRBD2
J gene: TRBJ2-3
clone size: NA
V gene: TRBV19

CDR3 DNA: TGTGCCAGCAGACCAGGGGTCGAGCAGTACTTC
CDR3 protein: CASRPGVEQYF
D gene: NA
J gene: TRBJ2-7
clone size: NA
V gene: TRBV2

CDR3 DNA: TGTGCCAGCAGTTTAATGGGAGCGCTCCAGCAGTACTTC
CDR3 protein: CASSLMGALQQYF
D gene: NA
J gene: TRBJ2-7
clone size: NA
V gene: TRBV28

CDR3 DNA: TGTGCCAGCAGCTTAACGGGCGAGCAGTACTTC
CDR3 protein: CASSLTGEQYF
D gene: NA
J gene: TRBJ2-7
clone size: NA
V gene: TRBV5-6

CDR3 DNA: TGTGCCTCAAAGGGGGGGGAGCCCCAGCATTTT
CDR3 protein: CASKGGEPQHF
D gene: NA
J gene: TRBJ1-5
clone size: NA
V gene: TRBV19

CDR3 DNA: TGTGCCAGCAGCTTAGTGTTATTAAGGACTAGCGGGAGGGCCGGGGAGCTGTTTTTT
CDR3 protein: CASSLVLLRTSGRAGELFF
D gene: TRBD2
J gene: TRBJ2-2
clone size: NA
V gene: TRBV7-2

CDR3 DNA: TGTGCCAGCAGCAGGAGATCGCGGGGCAGGGACGAGCAGTACTTC
CDR3 protein: CASSRRSRGRDEQYF
D gene: NA
J gene: TRBJ2-7
clone size: NA
V gene: TRBV13

CDR3 DNA: TGCGCCAGCACGAGAGGCGGCCGCTTCTACAATGAGCAGTTCTTC
CDR3 protein: CASTRGGRFYNEQFF
D gene: NA
J gene: TRBJ2-1
clone size: NA
V gene: TRBV5-1

CDR3 DNA: TGTGCCAGCAGTGAACAGGGGATCTACGAGCAGTACTTC
CDR3 protein: CASSEQGIYEQYF
D gene: NA
J gene: TRBJ2-7
clone size: NA
V gene: TRBV6-1

CDR3 DNA: TGTGCCAGCAGTACTAGGGACAGGGGGGGCAATCAGCCCCAGCATTTT
CDR3 protein: CASSTRDRGGNQPQHF
D gene: TRBD1
J gene: TRBJ1-5
clone size: NA
V gene: TRBV28

CDR3 DNA: TGTGCCAGCAGCAACGACAGGGATCAAGAGACCCAGTACTTC
CDR3 protein: CASSNDRDQETQYF
D gene: TRBD1
J gene: TRBJ2-5
clone size: NA
V gene: TRBV9

CDR3 DNA: TGTGCCAGCAGCTCGACTGGTGACGGGAGTACCTACAATGAGCAGTTCTTC
CDR3 protein: CASSSTGDGSTYNEQFF
D gene: NA
J gene: TRBJ2-1
clone size: NA
V gene: TRBV7-9

CDR3 DNA: TGTGCCACCAGCAAACCGGGACAGGTTGTGCGCGAGCAGTACTTC
CDR3 protein: CATSKPGQVVREQYF
D gene: TRBD1
J gene: TRBJ2-7
clone size: NA
V gene: TRBV15

CDR3 DNA: TGTGCCAGCAGCGTCGGTCGGGACAGGGGGCGCAACGGCACTGAAGCTTTCTTT
CDR3 protein: CASSVGRDRGRNGTEAFF
D gene: TRBD1
J gene: TRBJ1-1
clone size: NA
V gene: TRBV9

CDR3 DNA: TGTGCCATCAGCGGGGGGGGGTCCTACAATGAGCAGTTCTTC
CDR3 protein: CAISGGGSYNEQFF
D gene: TRBD2
J gene: TRBJ2-1
clone size: NA
V gene: TRBV10-3

CDR3 DNA: TGTGCCAGCAGCTCGCCGGGACAGGGAGGAGATGGCTACACCTTC
CDR3 protein: CASSSPGQGGDGYTF
D gene: TRBD1
J gene: TRBJ1-2
clone size: NA
V gene: TRBV7-2

CDR3 DNA: TGTGCCAGCAGTGAGGGTACTAGGGTTCAGCCCCAGCATTTT
CDR3 protein: CASSEGTRVQPQHF
D gene: NA
J gene: TRBJ1-5
clone size: NA
V gene: TRBV2

CDR3 DNA: TGCGCCAGCAGCTTGGGAGGTCGTAGCTCCTACAATGAGCAGTTCTTC
CDR3 protein: CASSLGGRSSYNEQFF
D gene: NA
J gene: TRBJ2-1
clone size: NA
V gene: TRBV5-1

CDR3 DNA: TGTGCCAGCAGCCATCGACTAGCGGGAGAGACCCAGTACTTC
CDR3 protein: CASSHRLAGETQYF
D gene: TRBD2
J gene: TRBJ2-5
clone size: few
V gene: TRBV7-6

CDR3 DNA: TGTGCCAGCAGCCCCGGGACTTTTCACAATGAGCAGTTCTTC
CDR3 protein: CASSPGTFHNEQFF
D gene: NA
J gene: TRBJ2-1
clone size: NA
V gene: TRBV28

CDR3 DNA: TGTGCTAGTGGTACGGGGACAGGGGGAAGTAATGAGCAGTTCTTC
CDR3 protein: CASGTGTGGSNEQFF
D gene: TRBD1
J gene: TRBJ2-1
clone size: few
V gene: TRBV12-5

CDR3 DNA: TGCGCCAGCAGCTTGGGCGGGAGGGGGTCCTACAATGAGCAGTTCTTC
CDR3 protein: CASSLGGRGSYNEQFF
D gene: TRBD2
J gene: TRBJ2-1
clone size: NA
V gene: TRBV5-1

CDR3 DNA: TGTGCCAGCAGCCGACAGGTCTCCCCGGGGGAAGCTTTCTTT
CDR3 protein: CASSRQVSPGEAFF
D gene: NA
J gene: TRBJ1-1
clone size: once
V gene: TRBV27

CDR3 DNA: TGTGCCAGCAGTGATTTTGGGACTAGCGGGACTCTCTGGCACGGGGAGCTGTTTTTT
CDR3 protein: CASSDFGTSGTLWHGELFF
D gene: TRBD2
J gene: TRBJ2-2
clone size: NA
V gene: TRBV28

CDR3 DNA: TGTGCCATCAGTGGGGGACTAGCGGGCGCGCGAGTTGAGCAGTTCTTC
CDR3 protein: CAISGGLAGARVEQFF
D gene: TRBD2
J gene: TRBJ2-1
clone size: NA
V gene: TRBV10-3

CDR3 DNA: TGTGCCAGTCAGGCAGGGGTGGATCAGCCCCAGCATTTT
CDR3 protein: CASQAGVDQPQHF
D gene: NA
J gene: TRBJ1-5
clone size: NA
V gene: TRBV19

CDR3 DNA: TGTGCCAGCGGAAGGAGGGAAAACACCGGGGAGCTGTTTTTT
CDR3 protein: CASGRRENTGELFF
D gene: NA
J gene: TRBJ2-2
clone size: NA
V gene: TRBV7-2

CDR3 DNA: TGTGCCACCAGCGGGACAGGGCAGCGTATTGAAAAACTGTTTTTT
CDR3 protein: CATSGTGQRIEKLFF
D gene: TRBD1
J gene: TRBJ1-4
clone size: NA
V gene: TRBV15

CDR3 DNA: TGTGCCAGCAGCTTAGAGCGGCAGTCCTACGAGCAGTACTTC
CDR3 protein: CASSLERQSYEQYF
D gene: NA
J gene: TRBJ2-7
clone size: NA
V gene: TRBV7-8

CDR3 DNA: TGCGCCAGCAGCCGGGACTACTACGAGCAGTACTTC
CDR3 protein: CASSRDYYEQYF
D gene: TRBD2
J gene: TRBJ2-7
clone size: NA
V gene: TRBV5-1